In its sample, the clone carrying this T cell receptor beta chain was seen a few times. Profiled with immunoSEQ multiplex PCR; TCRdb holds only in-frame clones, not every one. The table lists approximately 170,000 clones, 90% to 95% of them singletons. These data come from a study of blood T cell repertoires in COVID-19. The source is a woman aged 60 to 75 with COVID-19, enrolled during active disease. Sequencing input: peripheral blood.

CDR3 amino acids: CASSPTRYGYTF. The CDR3 DNA follows: TGTGCCAGCAGCCCCACACGCTATGGCTACACCTTC. The chain carries TRBV2 and TRBJ1-2; no firm D call. CDR1 SNHLY and CDR2 FYNNEI come from the germline V gene. V shed 6 bases and J shed 4 bases, with 9 bases lying between them. The CDR3 has 12 residues.